This T cell receptor (beta chain) was retrieved from a study of blood T cell repertoires in COVID-19. About the study: T cells, B-cell-depleted T cells, or PBMCs provided the cDNA or gDNA that served as material.

The V gene lost 5 bases and the J gene lost 11 bases, with 17 bases spanning the gap. Per germline, CDR1 KGHSH and CDR2 LQKENI. The CDR3 totals 13 residues. Generated by immunoSEQ multiplex PCR, the TCRdb table keeps only in-frame clones and is missing some. The sample lists 250,000 or so clones, more than 80% occurring once. The V call is TRBV18, the J call TRBJ2-3, with D tentatively TRBD1 (5 bases). The receptor was isolated from a human donor in a cohort sampled during active COVID-19. Input material: peripheral blood. This CDR3 is CASSSPDMRGQYF. CDR3 nucleotide sequence: TGTGCCAGCTCATCCCCGGACATGAGAGGGCAGTATTTT.